One TCR beta chain is described in this entry. What it recognizes is unknown. Profiling relied on immunoSEQ multiplex PCR, and the TCRdb table lists in-frame clones only, not all of them. Of tens of thousands of clones listed, about 91% are singletons. The data derive from a study of a mutant IDH1 vaccine in newly diagnosed glioma. Study overall: Vaccination was launched 4-6 weeks after radiotherapy alone, or with temozolomide cycles. An approximately 60% male, 37.5% female split and a mean age of roughly 44 years characterized treated patients.

The time point: week 11, during vaccination. Topical imiquimod was applied with each vaccine dose, which held 300 ug of mutant IDH1 20-mer peptide. Donors harbored newly found WHO grade 3 or 4 IDH1-mutant, ATRX-lost astrocytomas. CDR3 size: 13 residues. V shed 0 bases and J shed 12 bases, with 15 bases lying between them. Germline-derived CDR1 and CDR2 are SNHLY and FYNNEI. This TCR was recovered from a man aged 45-60 years with glioma. The chain links TRBV2 to TRBJ2-7, with D perhaps TRBD2 (6 bases). The starting material was PBMCs, obtained from a glioma patient whose treatment included an IDH1 peptide vaccine. The CDR3: CASSEALGGGLYF. CDR3 nucleotides: TGTGCCAGCAGTGAAGCGCTTGGGGGAGGCTTGTACTTC.